The 6 T cell receptor beta chains below all came from one sample that was sequenced in a study of T cell responses to AZD1222 COVID-19 vaccine. The method was immunoSEQ multiplex PCR; TCRdb's version includes in-frame clones alone and lacks a portion of them. The sample has about 120,000 clones, roughly 88% seen once. Specimen: peripheral blood, collected on day 0 of AZD1222 vaccination. These receptors were obtained from an adult in good health.

The chain has TRBV27 and TRBJ2-2; D uncertain. V shed 2 bases and J shed 2 bases, with 6 bases lying between them. This CDR3 has 14 residues. Per germline, CDR1 MNHEY and CDR2 SMNVEV (reference sequence). DNA of the CDR3: TGTGCCAGCAGTTTACGCGTAAACACCGGGGAGCTGTTTTTT. Translation gives CASSLRVNTGELFF.

The chain carries TRBV29-1 and TRBJ2-5, with TRBD2 identical over 13 bases. CDR1 and CDR2 from the germline V gene are SQVTM and ANQGSEA. The CDR3 totals 16 residues. The junction had 13 bases not matched to a gene; V was cut back by 3 bases and J by 9 bases. The CDR3 protein is CSVDRLAGGPSKAQYF. Written as DNA, the CDR3 is TGCAGCGTTGATCGACTAGCGGGAGGCCCGTCCAAGGCCCAGTACTTC.

V and J are TRBV5-5 and TRBJ1-4; unclear D gene. V lost 0 bases, J lost 0 bases, and 3 bases lay in between. Germline V CDR1 and CDR2: SGHKS, YYEKEE (reference sequence). This CDR3 has 14 amino acids. The CDR3: CASSLVSTNEKLFF. CDR3 nucleotides: TGTGCCAGCAGCTTGGTCTCAACTAATGAAAAACTGTTTTTT. Filled out from reference TRBV5-5 and TRBJ1-4, the complete variable domain reads DAGVTQSPTHLIKTRGQQVTLRCSPISGHKSVSWYQQVLGQGPQFIFQYYEKEERGRGNFPDRFSARQFPNYSSELNVNALLLGDSALYLCASSLVSTNEKLFFGSGTQLSVL.

The rearrangement links TRBV15 to TRBJ1-4; D is unresolved. The CDR3 spans 14 residues. Deletions cut 3 bases from V and 8 bases from J, with 13 bases between. CDR1 and CDR2 (germline): LNHNV, YYDKDF (reference sequence). CDR3 protein: CATSRAGVEEKLFF. CDR3 nucleotides: TGTGCCACCAGCAGGGCAGGAGTGGAGGAAAAACTGTTTTTT.

The rearrangement uses TRBV29-1 and TRBJ2-3; perhaps TRBD1 as D (5 bases). From germline, CDR1 is SQVTM and CDR2 ANQGSEA. The V and J ends lost 3 bases and 5 bases respectively, with 12 bases between them. The CDR3 sequence is 13 residues long. The CDR3 loop is CSVDGWGQDTQYF. The CDR3 bases are TGCAGCGTTGACGGGTGGGGCCAAGATACGCAGTATTTT.

This clone was seen more than once but under ten times. At one end the junction does not follow the germline gene, possibly because of a read error. The chain has TRBV28 and TRBJ1-2; 8 bases line up with TRBD1. There are 14 residues in the CDR3. Germline lookup yields CDR1 MDHEN and CDR2 SYDVKM. This CDR3 reads CASSLTGGNHGYTF. CDR3 sequence (DNA): TGTGCCAGCAGTTTAACAGGGGGTAACCATGGCTACACCTTC.